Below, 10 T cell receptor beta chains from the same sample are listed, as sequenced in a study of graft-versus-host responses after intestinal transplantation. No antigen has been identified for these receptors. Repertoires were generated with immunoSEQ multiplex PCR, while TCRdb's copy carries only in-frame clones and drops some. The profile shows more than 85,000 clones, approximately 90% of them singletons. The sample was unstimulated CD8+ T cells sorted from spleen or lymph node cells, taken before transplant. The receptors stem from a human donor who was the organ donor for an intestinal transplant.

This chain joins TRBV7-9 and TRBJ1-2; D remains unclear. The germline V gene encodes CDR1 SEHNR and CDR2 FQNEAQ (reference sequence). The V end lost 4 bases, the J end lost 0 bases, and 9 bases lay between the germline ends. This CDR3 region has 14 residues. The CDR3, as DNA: TGTGCCAGCAGCTGGCCCTCCACTAACTATGGCTACACCTTC. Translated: CASSWPSTNYGYTF.

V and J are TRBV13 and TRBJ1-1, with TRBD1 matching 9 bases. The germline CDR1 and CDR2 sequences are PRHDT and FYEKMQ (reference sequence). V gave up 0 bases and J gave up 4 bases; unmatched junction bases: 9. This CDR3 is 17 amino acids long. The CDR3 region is CASSLGQGAPPSTEAFF. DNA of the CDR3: TGTGCCAGCAGCTTAGGACAGGGGGCCCCTCCGAGCACTGAAGCTTTCTTT.

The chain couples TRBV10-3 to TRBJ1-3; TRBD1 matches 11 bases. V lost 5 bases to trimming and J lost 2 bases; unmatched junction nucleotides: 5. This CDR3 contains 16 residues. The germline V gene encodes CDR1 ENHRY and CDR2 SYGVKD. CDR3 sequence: CAISRGDRGTGNTIYF. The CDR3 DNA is TGTGCCATCAGTAGAGGGGACAGGGGGACTGGAAACACCATATATTTT.

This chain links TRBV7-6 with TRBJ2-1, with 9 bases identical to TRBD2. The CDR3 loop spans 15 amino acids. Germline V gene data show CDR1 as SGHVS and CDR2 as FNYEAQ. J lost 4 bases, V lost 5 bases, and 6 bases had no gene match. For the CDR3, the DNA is TGTGCCAGCAGCGTGACTAGCGGCAGATACAATGAGCAGTTCTTC. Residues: CASSVTSGRYNEQFF. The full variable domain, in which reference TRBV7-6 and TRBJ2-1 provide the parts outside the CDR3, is GAGVSQSPRYKVTKRGQDVALRCDPISGHVSLYWYRQALGQGPEFLTYFNYEAQQDKSGLPNDRFSAERPEGSISTLTIQRTEQRDSAMYRCASSVTSGRYNEQFFGPGTRLTVL.

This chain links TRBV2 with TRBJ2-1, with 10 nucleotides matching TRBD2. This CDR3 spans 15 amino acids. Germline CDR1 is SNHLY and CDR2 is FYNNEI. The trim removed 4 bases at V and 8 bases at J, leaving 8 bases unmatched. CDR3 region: CASSVGLAGADEQFF. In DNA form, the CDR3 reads TGTGCCAGCAGTGTTGGGCTAGCGGGAGCGGATGAGCAGTTCTTC.

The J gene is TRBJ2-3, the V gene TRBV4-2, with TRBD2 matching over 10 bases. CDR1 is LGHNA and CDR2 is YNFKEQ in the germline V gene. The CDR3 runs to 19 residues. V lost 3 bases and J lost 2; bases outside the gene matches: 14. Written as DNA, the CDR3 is TGTGCCAGCAGCCAGGAAGAGGTTCTAGCGGGGGTAGACACAGATACGCAGTATTTT. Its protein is CASSQEEVLAGVDTDTQYF.

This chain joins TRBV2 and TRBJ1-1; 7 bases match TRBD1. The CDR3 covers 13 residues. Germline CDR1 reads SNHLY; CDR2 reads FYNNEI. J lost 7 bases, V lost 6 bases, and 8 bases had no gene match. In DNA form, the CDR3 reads TGTGCCAGCAGGGATACAGGGGTTGATGAAGCTTTCTTT. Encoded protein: CASRDTGVDEAFF.

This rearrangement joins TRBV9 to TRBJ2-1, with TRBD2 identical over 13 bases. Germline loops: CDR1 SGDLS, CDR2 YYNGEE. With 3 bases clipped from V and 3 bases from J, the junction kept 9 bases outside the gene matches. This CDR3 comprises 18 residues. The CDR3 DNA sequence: TGTGCCAGCAGCGGCGGGACACTAGCGGGGGGGGACTACAATGAGCAGTTCTTC. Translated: CASSGGTLAGGDYNEQFF. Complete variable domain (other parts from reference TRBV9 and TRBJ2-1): DSGVTQTPKHLITATGQRVTLRCSPRSGDLSVYWYQQSLDQGLQFLIQYYNGEERAKGNILERFSAQQFPDLHSELNLSSLELGDSALYFCASSGGTLAGGDYNEQFFGPGTRLTVL.

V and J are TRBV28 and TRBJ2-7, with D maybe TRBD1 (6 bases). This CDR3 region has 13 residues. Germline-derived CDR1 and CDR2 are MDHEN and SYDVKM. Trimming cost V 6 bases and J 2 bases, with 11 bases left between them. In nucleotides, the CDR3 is TGTGCCAGCAGCTACAGGGTTACCTACGAGCAGTACTTC. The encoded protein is CASSYRVTYEQYF.

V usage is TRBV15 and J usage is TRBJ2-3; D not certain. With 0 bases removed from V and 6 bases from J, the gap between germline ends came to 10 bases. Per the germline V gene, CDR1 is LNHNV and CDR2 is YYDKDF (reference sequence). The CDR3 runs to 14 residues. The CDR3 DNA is TGTGCCACCAGCAGAGATCCCCTCTTGGATACGCAGTATTTT. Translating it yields CATSRDPLLDTQYF.